This is a list of T cell receptor beta chains from one sample in a study of long-term antiretroviral therapy in people with HIV. The data were produced by immunoSEQ multiplex PCR, yet TCRdb's version contains in-frame clones alone and is incomplete. The repertoire consists of some 25,000 clones, with 80% to 90% occurring once and the leading ten covering 15% to 20%. The specimen comprised unsorted PBMCs, sampled 1.2 years after starting antiretroviral therapy. The receptor set was obtained from a man aged 50 to 60 with HIV. Each CDR3 is given with its conserved first and last residue. A D gene is named only where the DNA matches it firmly. Clone size is stated in some rows and not others, as once, few, many or a class when expanded.

v_call: TRBV19; d_call: .; clone_size: .; j_call: TRBJ2-7; cdr3_nt: TGTGCCAGTAGTATACAGGGTGTTAACGAGCAGTACTTC; cdr3_aa: CASSIQGVNEQYF
v_call: TRBV14; d_call: .; clone_size: .; j_call: TRBJ2-7; cdr3_nt: TGTGCCAGCAGCCAAGGAGGGATCCGTTTCTTC; cdr3_aa: CASSQGGIRFF
v_call: TRBV5-5; d_call: .; clone_size: few; j_call: TRBJ1-6; cdr3_nt: TGTGCCAGCAGCTTGCTCACAAGAAATAATTCACCCCTCCACTTT; cdr3_aa: CASSLLTRNNSPLHF
v_call: TRBV28; d_call: .; clone_size: .; j_call: TRBJ1-1; cdr3_nt: TGTGCCAGCAGTGCCCGGAGAACAGTGAACACTGAAGCTTTCTTT; cdr3_aa: CASSARRTVNTEAFF
v_call: TRBV19; d_call: TRBD1; clone_size: .; j_call: TRBJ1-6; cdr3_nt: TGTGCCAGTACTCCGGGACAGGGGTCTTCACCCCTCCACTTT; cdr3_aa: CASTPGQGSSPLHF
v_call: TRBV7-2; d_call: TRBD2; clone_size: .; j_call: TRBJ2-3; cdr3_nt: TGTGCCAGCAGCTTATCCTCTAGCGGGGGGCCGGGAGATACGCAGTATTTT; cdr3_aa: CASSLSSSGGPGDTQYF
v_call: TRBV6-5; d_call: .; clone_size: .; j_call: TRBJ1-1; cdr3_nt: TGTGCCAGCAGTTACTCGAGGCTCTTCGTTGAAGCTTTCTTT; cdr3_aa: CASSYSRLFVEAFF
v_call: TRBV13; d_call: .; clone_size: .; j_call: TRBJ1-4; cdr3_nt: TGTGCCAGCAGCCGCCGACACACAACTAATGAAAAACTGTTTTTT; cdr3_aa: CASSRRHTTNEKLFF
v_call: TRBV18; d_call: .; clone_size: .; j_call: TRBJ1-4; cdr3_nt: TGTGCCAGCTCACGGAGGCTCCCAGCCACTAATGAAAAACTGTTTTTT; cdr3_aa: CASSRRLPATNEKLFF
v_call: TRBV7-8; d_call: .; clone_size: few; j_call: TRBJ1-3; cdr3_nt: TGTGCCAGCAGCTTAGCGGGGGGGCAAGGAAACACCATATATTTT; cdr3_aa: CASSLAGGQGNTIYF
v_call: TRBV9; d_call: TRBD1; clone_size: .; j_call: TRBJ2-3; cdr3_nt: TGTGCCAGCAGCTCCACTTCCTGGACAGGGGATCCAGATACGCAGTATTTT; cdr3_aa: CASSSTSWTGDPDTQYF
v_call: TRBV5-8; d_call: .; clone_size: .; j_call: TRBJ1-1; cdr3_nt: TGTGCCAGCAGCTCTACAGCTCCCACCACTGAAGCTTTCTTT; cdr3_aa: CASSSTAPTTEAFF
v_call: TRBV29-1; d_call: .; clone_size: .; j_call: TRBJ1-1; cdr3_nt: TGCAGCGTCCTGACCATGAACACTGAAGCTTTCTTT; cdr3_aa: CSVLTMNTEAFF
v_call: TRBV5-4; d_call: .; clone_size: few; j_call: TRBJ2-7; cdr3_nt: TGTGCCAGCAGTACTCGGGCCCCTTACGAGCAGTACTTC; cdr3_aa: CASSTRAPYEQYF
v_call: TRBV18; d_call: TRBD2; clone_size: .; j_call: TRBJ2-1; cdr3_nt: TGTGCCAGCTCACGAAGCGGGGCCTACAATGAGCAGTTCTTC; cdr3_aa: CASSRSGAYNEQFF
v_call: TRBV19; d_call: .; clone_size: .; j_call: TRBJ2-1; cdr3_nt: TGTGCCAGTAGTATGGGTTCCTACAATGAGCAGTTCTTC; cdr3_aa: CASSMGSYNEQFF
v_call: TRBV7-2; d_call: .; clone_size: .; j_call: TRBJ1-5; cdr3_nt: TGTGCCAGCAGCGCCCGCCCCCCCTGGGAGCCCCAGCATTTT; cdr3_aa: CASSARPPWEPQHF
v_call: TRBV6-5; d_call: .; clone_size: .; j_call: TRBJ2-2; cdr3_nt: TGTGCCAGCACGATGGAGGGGGTGAGCACCGGGGAGCTGTTTTTT; cdr3_aa: CASTMEGVSTGELFF
v_call: TRBV30; d_call: .; clone_size: .; j_call: TRBJ1-1; cdr3_nt: TGTGCCTGGGAAGAGCTGGGGAACACTGAAGCTTTCTTT; cdr3_aa: CAWEELGNTEAFF
v_call: TRBV19; d_call: TRBD1; clone_size: once; j_call: TRBJ2-7; cdr3_nt: TGTGCCAGTAGAAGACAGGGGAGCTCCTACGAGCAGTACTTC; cdr3_aa: CASRRQGSSYEQYF
v_call: TRBV19; d_call: TRBD1; clone_size: .; j_call: TRBJ2-7; cdr3_nt: TGTGCCAGTAGTTTGCCGGGAACAGGGGTCTACGAGCAGTACTTC; cdr3_aa: CASSLPGTGVYEQYF
v_call: TRBV29-1; d_call: TRBD2; clone_size: once; j_call: TRBJ2-7; cdr3_nt: TGCAGCGCTGTTCTAGCGGCGTCCTACGAGCAGTACTTC; cdr3_aa: CSAVLAASYEQYF
v_call: TRBV6-1; d_call: TRBD1; clone_size: once; j_call: TRBJ1-4; cdr3_nt: TGTGCCAGCAGTGGACAGGGAGGGGAAAAACTGTTTTTT; cdr3_aa: CASSGQGGEKLFF
v_call: TRBV6-5; d_call: .; clone_size: .; j_call: TRBJ1-4; cdr3_nt: TGTGCCAGCAGTTACTCGGCTGCGGGAGGTGAAAAACTGTTTTTT; cdr3_aa: CASSYSAAGGEKLFF
v_call: TRBV27; d_call: .; clone_size: .; j_call: TRBJ2-7; cdr3_nt: TGTGCCAGCAGTTTACGCGGGACAAGCTCCTACGAGCAGTACTTC; cdr3_aa: CASSLRGTSSYEQYF
v_call: TRBV2; d_call: .; clone_size: .; j_call: TRBJ2-5; cdr3_nt: TGTGCCAGCAGTGAAGCGCGTCCCCAAGAGACCCAGTACTTC; cdr3_aa: CASSEARPQETQYF
v_call: TRBV7-7; d_call: .; clone_size: .; j_call: TRBJ2-6; cdr3_nt: TGTGCCAGCAGCACTAGAATAGTGCCACAAAGTCGGGCCAACGTCCTGACTTTC; cdr3_aa: CASSTRIVPQSRANVLTF
v_call: TRBV7-2; d_call: .; clone_size: .; j_call: TRBJ1-2; cdr3_nt: TGTGCCAGCAGCCCTGGAGGTGGGCAATGGAATGGCTACACCTTC; cdr3_aa: CASSPGGGQWNGYTF
v_call: TRBV11-2; d_call: TRBD1; clone_size: .; j_call: TRBJ1-1; cdr3_nt: TGTGCCAGCAACCCGACAGGGGCAGGCACTGAAGCTTTCTTT; cdr3_aa: CASNPTGAGTEAFF
v_call: TRBV5-1; d_call: TRBD1; clone_size: .; j_call: TRBJ2-2; cdr3_nt: TGCGCCAGCAGCTTCCTGATCGGGTTTGGACAGGACCACACCGGGGAGCTGTTTTTT; cdr3_aa: CASSFLIGFGQDHTGELFF
v_call: TRBV7-9; d_call: .; clone_size: once; j_call: TRBJ1-1; cdr3_nt: TGTGCCAGCAGCCTCGGTTCTCCTGAAGCTTTCTTT; cdr3_aa: CASSLGSPEAFF
v_call: TRBV19; d_call: .; clone_size: .; j_call: TRBJ1-1; cdr3_nt: TGTGCCAGTAGTATAGATCTTTATTATTTGGCAGAAGCTTTCTTT; cdr3_aa: CASSIDLYYLAEAFF
v_call: TRBV6-5; d_call: TRBD1; clone_size: .; j_call: TRBJ1-2; cdr3_nt: TGTGCCAGCAGTTCTCGCACAGGGGGCCGAGGCTACACCTTC; cdr3_aa: CASSSRTGGRGYTF
v_call: TRBV11-2; d_call: .; clone_size: .; j_call: TRBJ2-7; cdr3_nt: TGTGCCAGCAGCTTAGAGCTTTTTAACGAGCAGTACTTC; cdr3_aa: CASSLELFNEQYF
v_call: TRBV6-5; d_call: .; clone_size: .; j_call: TRBJ1-3; cdr3_nt: TGTGCCAGCAGTACGGACTTCTCTGGAAACACCATATATTTT; cdr3_aa: CASSTDFSGNTIYF
v_call: TRBV7-2; d_call: .; clone_size: few; j_call: TRBJ2-5; cdr3_nt: TGTGCCAGCAGCCCTTGGGGCCCGAAAGAGACCCAGTACTTC; cdr3_aa: CASSPWGPKETQYF
v_call: TRBV6-5; d_call: .; clone_size: .; j_call: TRBJ1-2; cdr3_nt: TGTGCCAGCAGCAGGGGAGGACACTATGGCTACACCTTC; cdr3_aa: CASSRGGHYGYTF
v_call: TRBV5-8; d_call: TRBD1; clone_size: .; j_call: TRBJ1-5; cdr3_nt: TGTGCCAGCAGCTTCAGGGGGACCTATAGCAATCAGCCCCAGCATTTT; cdr3_aa: CASSFRGTYSNQPQHF
v_call: TRBV9; d_call: .; clone_size: .; j_call: TRBJ1-1; cdr3_nt: TGTGCCAGCAGCGTAAGGGGGAACACTGAAGCTTTCTTT; cdr3_aa: CASSVRGNTEAFF
v_call: TRBV28; d_call: .; clone_size: .; j_call: TRBJ2-2; cdr3_nt: TGTGCCAGCAGTTTAGCCGACCAATTCCTCACCGGGGAGCTGTTTTTT; cdr3_aa: CASSLADQFLTGELFF
v_call: TRBV6-1; d_call: .; clone_size: .; j_call: TRBJ1-2; cdr3_nt: TGTGCCAGCAGCCCGGACAGAGCGGACTATGGCTACACCTTC; cdr3_aa: CASSPDRADYGYTF
v_call: TRBV4-3; d_call: TRBD2; clone_size: .; j_call: TRBJ2-3; cdr3_nt: TGCGCCAGCAGCCAGGCCTCGACTAGCGGGGGAAGCACAGATACGCAGTATTTT; cdr3_aa: CASSQASTSGGSTDTQYF
v_call: TRBV5-6; d_call: .; clone_size: .; j_call: TRBJ2-1; cdr3_nt: TGTGCCAGCAGCCCCGGTAATGACAATGAGCAGTTCTTC; cdr3_aa: CASSPGNDNEQFF
v_call: TRBV4-1; d_call: .; clone_size: .; j_call: TRBJ2-5; cdr3_nt: TGCGCCAGCAGCCAAGAAGGAGCGAAAGAGACCCAGTACTTC; cdr3_aa: CASSQEGAKETQYF
v_call: TRBV7-6; d_call: .; clone_size: .; j_call: TRBJ2-2; cdr3_nt: TGTGCCAGCAGCTCTCAGTCGGGGATCGGGGAGCTGTTTTTT; cdr3_aa: CASSSQSGIGELFF
v_call: TRBV4-1; d_call: TRBD2; clone_size: .; j_call: TRBJ2-1; cdr3_nt: TGCGCCAGCAGCCTTTGGACTAGTGGGGCAGACAATGAGCAGTTCTTC; cdr3_aa: CASSLWTSGADNEQFF
v_call: TRBV15; d_call: .; clone_size: .; j_call: TRBJ1-2; cdr3_nt: TGTGCCACCAGCAGATCGCAGGGGCGATTCTATGGCTACACCTTC; cdr3_aa: CATSRSQGRFYGYTF
v_call: TRBV11-1; d_call: .; clone_size: .; j_call: TRBJ2-7; cdr3_nt: TGTGCCAGCAGCTTAAATGGAGGAAGAGGGGGCGAGCAGTACTTC; cdr3_aa: CASSLNGGRGGEQYF
v_call: TRBV2; d_call: .; clone_size: .; j_call: TRBJ2-7; cdr3_nt: TGTGCCAGCAGTGCGGCTGCCTACGAGCAGTACTTC; cdr3_aa: CASSAAAYEQYF
v_call: TRBV27; d_call: TRBD1; clone_size: .; j_call: TRBJ1-1; cdr3_nt: TGTGCCAGCAGTTCTGGGACAGGGGCCTGGGGCACTGAAGCTTTCTTT; cdr3_aa: CASSSGTGAWGTEAFF
v_call: TRBV11-2; d_call: TRBD1; clone_size: once; j_call: TRBJ1-2; cdr3_nt: TGTGCCAGCAGCTTAAATACAGGGGAAGGCTACACCTTC; cdr3_aa: CASSLNTGEGYTF
v_call: TRBV5-1; d_call: .; clone_size: .; j_call: TRBJ1-1; cdr3_nt: TGCGCCAGCAGGTCCGACAGGTCGAACACTGAAGCTTTCTTT; cdr3_aa: CASRSDRSNTEAFF
v_call: TRBV6-4; d_call: .; clone_size: .; j_call: TRBJ1-1; cdr3_nt: TGTGCCAGCGGGAGGAGGGAGGGCACTGAAGCTTTCTTT; cdr3_aa: CASGRREGTEAFF
v_call: TRBV2; d_call: TRBD1; clone_size: .; j_call: TRBJ1-5; cdr3_nt: TGTGCCAGCAGGGGCGGACAGGGCAATCAGCCCCAGCATTTT; cdr3_aa: CASRGGQGNQPQHF
v_call: TRBV11-3; d_call: .; clone_size: .; j_call: TRBJ2-2; cdr3_nt: TGTGCCAGCAGTTCCGGTCAACACACCGGGGAGCTGTTTTTT; cdr3_aa: CASSSGQHTGELFF